A single sample gave rise to the 21 T cell receptor beta chains below, sequenced in a study of multiple sclerosis patients with progressive multifocal leukoencephalopathy. Produced via immunoSEQ multiplex PCR; TCRdb's table is partial and in-frame only. The data show roughly 28,000 clones, roughly 85% seen once. The time point here: time of PML onset. This material consisted of PBMCs, taken from a patient treated with natalizumab. The receptors derive from a woman in her 30s with progressive multifocal leukoencephalopathy.

The chain employs TRBV13 and TRBJ1-5, with D unclear. CDR1 is PRHDT, CDR2 FYEKMQ, per germline (reference sequence). There are 13 residues in the CDR3. Trimming shortened V by 0 bases and J by 3 bases, and 3 bases separated the two germline ends. CDR3 in amino acids: CASSLGLNQPQHF. DNA of the CDR3: TGTGCCAGCAGCTTAGGGCTCAATCAGCCCCAGCATTTT. The entire variable domain, with the rest obtained from reference TRBV13 and TRBJ1-5, is as follows: AAGVIQSPRHLIKEKRETATLKCYPIPRHDTVYWYQQGPGQDPQFLISFYEKMQSDKGSIPDRFSAQQFSDYHSELNMSSLELGDSALYFCASSLGLNQPQHFGDGTRLSIL.

The chain joins TRBV25-1 to TRBJ1-2; D might be TRBD1 (5 bases). CDR3 length: 13 amino acids. The germline CDR1 and CDR2 sequences are MGHDK and SYGVNS. V lost 1 base and J 4 bases, leaving 7 bases between the germline ends. CDR3 loop: CASSESGFYGYTF. CDR3 in DNA: TGTGCCAGCAGTGAATCAGGGTTCTATGGCTACACCTTC.

The rearrangement links TRBV18 to TRBJ2-4; TRBD1 matches 8 bases. Looked up from germline, CDR1 is KGHSH and CDR2 is LQKENI. With V trimmed by 3 bases and J by 8 bases, 9 bases remained unmatched. The CDR3 has 15 amino acids. CDR3 in amino acids: CASSPTQGAGHIQYF. The CDR3 bases are TGTGCCAGCTCACCCACTCAGGGGGCTGGACACATTCAGTACTTC.

Details on this clone: Relative to the germline gene, one junction end is altered; a read error may explain this. The CDR3 DNA sequence: TGTGCTAGCAGCGTCTCTACTAGCGGCACCGGGGAGCTGTTTTTT. Translating gives CASSVSTSGTGELFF. V usage is TRBV7-7 and J usage is TRBJ2-2; 8 nucleotides match TRBD2. Germline loops: CDR1 SSHAT, CDR2 FNYEAQ (reference sequence). The CDR3 loop spans 15 amino acids.

The chain uses TRBV4-1 and TRBJ2-7; D gene uncertain. The germline V and J ends were trimmed by 1 base and 0 bases, with 4 bases remaining between them. The CDR3 sequence is 13 residues long. The germline CDR1 and CDR2 sequences are MGHRA and YSYEKL. This CDR3 reads CASSQAFSYEQYF. CDR3 DNA: TGCGCCAGCAGCCAAGCGTTCTCCTACGAGCAGTACTTC.

V and J are TRBV16 and TRBJ2-2; perhaps TRBD1 as D (6 bases). The CDR3 contains 16 residues. The V gene's germline CDR1 is KGHSY and CDR2 FQNENV. Trimming pared 0 bases from V and 4 bases from J, leaving 12 bases between. The CDR3 here is CASSQSGAHSTGELFF. DNA of the CDR3: TGTGCCAGCAGCCAATCGGGGGCTCATTCCACCGGGGAGCTGTTTTTT.

The chain has TRBV29-1 and TRBJ2-7, with TRBD2 identical over 8 bases. Per the germline V gene, CDR1 is SQVTM and CDR2 is ANQGSEA. Germline trimming cut 4 bases from V and 6 bases from J; bases unmatched to any gene: 8. The CDR3 length is 13 residues. The CDR3 nucleotides read TGCAGCGTTGGTCAGCGGGAGTTCAGCGAGCAGTACTTC. This translates into CSVGQREFSEQYF.

This clone was recorded once. The chain employs TRBV11-2 and TRBJ2-3, with D unclear. Trimming removed 2 bases at V and 4 bases at J, with 13 bases between. Germline loops: CDR1 SGHAT, CDR2 FQNNGV. The CDR3 is 15 amino acids. The CDR3, as DNA: TGTGCCAGCAGCTTAAACGAGTTGGAGTCAGATACGCAGTATTTT. As protein: CASSLNELESDTQYF.

The CDR3 DNA is TGTGCCAGCAGCTTAGCAGGCAGCTACGAGCAGTACTTC. This sequence encodes CASSLAGSYEQYF. The chain recombines TRBV7-9 with TRBJ2-7, with D unresolved. Germline V lookup: CDR1 SEHNR, CDR2 FQNEAQ (reference sequence). V lost 0 bases to trimming and J lost 3 bases, with 6 bases between them. The CDR3 totals 13 residues. Full variable domain (missing parts from reference TRBV7-9 and TRBJ2-7): DTGVSQNPRHKITKRGQNVTFRCDPISEHNRLYWYRQTLGQGPEFLTYFQNEAQLEKSRLLSDRFSAERPKGSFSTLEIQRTEQGDSAMYLCASSLAGSYEQYFGPGTRLTVT.

The chain employs TRBV5-1 and TRBJ2-1; D is unresolved. The CDR3 length is 11 residues. V lost 5 bases, J lost 6 bases, and 6 bases lay in between. Germline V gene lookup returns CDR1 SGHRS and CDR2 YFSETQ. The DNA of the CDR3 is TGCGCCAGCAGTTATGTCAATGAGCAGTTCTTC. Translating gives CASSYVNEQFF.

The chain recombines TRBV18 with TRBJ2-7; perhaps TRBD2 as D (5 bases). The CDR3 is 13 residues long. V was shortened by 1 base and J by 6 bases, with 10 bases between the two germline ends. Germline V gene sequence: CDR1 KGHSH, CDR2 LQKENI. CDR3 sequence: CASSPRDGVEQYF. The CDR3 bases are TGTGCCAGCTCACCACGAGACGGGGTCGAGCAGTACTTC.

The gene calls are TRBV21-1 and TRBJ2-5. The tail of the sequence fits TRBJ2-7 better, so the J call may be wrong. TRBV21-1 is noted as a pseudogene. The CDR3 is made up of 18 amino acids. In nucleotides, the CDR3 is TGTGCCAGCAGCAAACCCGCGGGACAAGAGGCATTAGGTGGCGAGCAGTACTTC. It specifies CASSKPAGQEALGGEQYF.

The genes are TRBV5-1 and TRBJ1-1; the D is unclear. The CDR3 sequence is 13 residues long. Germline-derived CDR1 and CDR2 are SGHRS and YFSETQ. V dropped 2 bases and J dropped 1 base, with 6 bases sitting between them. The CDR3 sequence: CASSFSGNTEAFF. CDR3 in DNA: TGCGCCAGCAGCTTTAGTGGGAACACTGAAGCTTTCTTT.

This chain uses TRBV5-1 with TRBJ2-2, with 13 bases lining up with TRBD2. Unmatched junction bases numbered 13, after V lost 4 bases and J lost 1 base. Germline lookup yields CDR1 SGHRS and CDR2 YFSETQ. This CDR3 contains 20 residues. The CDR3 coding sequence is TGCGCCAGCAGCCCAGATACTAGCGGGGGGGCCAAACAGAACACCGGGGAGCTGTTTTTT. It codes for CASSPDTSGGAKQNTGELFF.

This chain joins TRBV4-1 and TRBJ2-1, with 7 nucleotides matching TRBD2. The CDR3 runs to 14 residues. The ends lost 4 bases at V and 7 bases at J; junction bases unmatched: 7. Germline assignment: CDR1 MGHRA and CDR2 YSYEKL. The CDR3 DNA follows: TGCGCCAGCAGCCTTCCGGGACTAACGAATGAGCAGTTCTTC. Translation gives CASSLPGLTNEQFF.

The chain couples TRBV27 to TRBJ2-7; 8 bases match TRBD2. The ends lost 5 bases at V and 5 bases at J; junction bases unmatched: 2. Per germline, CDR1 MNHEY and CDR2 SMNVEV (reference sequence). There are 12 residues in the CDR3. The CDR3 sequence is CASSPGLDEQYF. The CDR3 DNA follows: TGTGCCAGCAGTCCGGGACTAGACGAGCAGTACTTC.

The chain links TRBV7-2 to TRBJ1-1, with D unclear. Between the trimmed V and J ends, which lost 4 bases and 7 bases, there was a span of 16 bases. This CDR3 has 14 amino acids. The germline gives CDR1 SGHTA, CDR2 FQGNSA. The CDR3 protein is CASSSRGGSFEAFF. CDR3 DNA sequence: TGTGCCAGCAGCTCCCGGGGAGGGTCCTTTGAAGCTTTCTTT.

The gene calls are TRBV4-3 and TRBJ1-3, with D hard to call. There are 15 residues in the CDR3. Germline V gene sequence: CDR1 LGHNA, CDR2 YSLEER. The V gene lost 0 bases and the J gene lost 4 bases, with 10 bases spanning the gap. This chain's CDR3 is CASSQDLGEGNTIYF. The CDR3 DNA follows: TGCGCCAGCAGCCAAGATCTAGGTGAGGGAAACACCATATATTTT.

The chain joins TRBV7-8 to TRBJ1-6; D is perhaps TRBD1 (5 bases). CDR1 and CDR2 (germline): SGHVS, FQNEAQ. CDR3 size: 18 residues. V was shortened by 5 bases and J by 7 bases, with 24 bases between the two germline ends. The CDR3, as DNA: TGTGCCAGCAGCCTGAGTTTAGTGGGCGAGGACACCAATTCACCCCTCCACTTT. It is translated as CASSLSLVGEDTNSPLHF.

The J gene is TRBJ1-1, the V gene TRBV18; D ambiguous. The CDR3 extends over 14 amino acids. The germline gives CDR1 KGHSH, CDR2 LQKENI. Trimming took 6 bases from V and 4 from J, leaving 15 bases between them. CDR3 nucleotide sequence: TGTGCCAGCTCTCGAGACGTAGCCTTCACTGAAGCTTTCTTT. Protein sequence: CASSRDVAFTEAFF.

V and J are TRBV6-8 and TRBJ2-3; the D gene is possibly TRBD2 (6 bases). CDR3 size: 17 residues. Deletions cut 7 bases from V and 5 bases from J, with 25 bases between. Per germline, CDR1 MNHGY and CDR2 SAAAGT. The DNA for the CDR3 is TGTGCCAGCAACTACCGGAAGGGAGGAGGGCGAGGAGATACGCAGTATTTT. It yields the protein CASNYRKGGGRGDTQYF.